This TCR beta chain was sequenced in a study of post-analysis software for immune sequencing data (dated by TCRdb to about 2015). The study in broad terms: Disease courses on record covered relapsing-remitting, secondary progressive and progressive-relapsing multiple sclerosis, though some patients had no subtype annotation. The multiple sclerosis patient repertoires were compared with 11 previously published healthy control repertoires from donors aged about 6 to 28 years. A subset of samples was prepared in parallel using single-end sample barcoding, then pooled and co-amplified after Illumina adapter ligation. General study outcomes and caveats: Strong co-clustering of samples prepared in the same batch was shown by direct clustering with F measure, prompting a batch-effect correction. Patients showed significantly higher frequencies than controls for 4 or 5 TRBV segments, among them TRBV5-6, TRBV5-1 and TRBV20-1. The control group was slightly older than the multiple sclerosis patient group. Compared with controls, multiple sclerosis patients had significantly lower normalized Chao1 diversity, a finding suggesting substantial peripheral T-cell clonal expansion.

To demonstrate the VDJtools post-analysis software, the study profiled TCR beta repertoires from the peripheral blood of 13 young patients with multiple sclerosis. The multiple sclerosis patients were children and adolescents between roughly 6 and 17 years of age. The CDR3 contains 16 residues, cysteine and phenylalanine counted. This entry keeps only the CDR3 DNA: 48 bases, framed from base 1. Cut back by 6 bases and 5 bases, the V and J ends lie 22 bases apart. On this clonotype: Its antigen is not yet known. No quality values exist for individual bases; no much larger clone is one base distant.

The library was obtained by PCR. TCRdb names Illumina HiSeq 2500 as the instrument used. To reduce PCR and sequencing biases, unique molecular identifiers were built into the TCR beta cDNA libraries. Per 1 to 10 million input T cells, roughly 0.5 million cDNA molecules were obtained, such that each molecule approximated one T cell. The same protocol used for the earlier healthy control dataset was applied to prepare and sequence the patient libraries. Samples belonging to the same batch were prepared together, multiplexed and sequenced on a shared HiSeq lane. The authors processed their data as follows. Raw barcoded reads were processed with MIGEC, discarding single-read molecular identifier groups before consensus assembly and CDR3 extraction. VDJtools was used for post-analysis of the clonotype tables, and diversity was normalized by down-sampling every dataset to the size of the smallest sample. To correct batch-related cross-sample contamination, repertoire overlap clustering matched CDR3 amino acid sequences but not nucleotide sequences. Using fastp at Q25 and MiXCR, TCRdb reprocessed the public reads and kept productive beta chains. Entries are consolidated by CDR3 protein sequence, retaining the most common genes and DNA. TCRdb, rather than the study authors, made the V and J calls. In this sample the table shows a few hundred thousand distinct CDR3 sequences, roughly 36% of which occur a single time. Roughly 13% of the sample comes from the top ten.

The sequenced material came from blood. The chain links TRBV12-3 or TRBV12-4 with TRBJ1-1, with an unclear D gene assignment. This receptor was taken from a girl aged 10 to 17 with multiple sclerosis. This receptor has the CDR3 CASSRGMRSGRTEAFF. The DNA is TGTGCCAGCAGCCGCGGGATGAGGAGCGGGAGGACTGAAGCTTTCTTT.